This T cell receptor (beta chain) is from a study of blood T cell repertoires in COVID-19. Study overall: COVID-19 samples, acute and convalescent, were from the United States, Italy and Spain. T cells, B-cell-depleted T cells, or PBMCs supplied cDNA or gDNA.

Original data processing: Estimated nucleated cell counts came from reference gene primer amplification. Using immunoSEQ multiplex PCR, the repertoire was profiled, and TCRdb retains in-frame clones only, with some absent. That table gives V, J and clone size, and the DNA gave D and trimming. Of 150,000 to 200,000 clones in the sample, approximately 91% were seen once. J gave up 5 bases and V 3 bases, and 3 bases lay outside the gene matches. This CDR3 is 13 amino acids long. Germline CDR1 reads MNHNS; CDR2 reads SASEGT. The material sequenced was peripheral blood. The TCR was taken from a middle-aged man with acute or convalescent COVID-19. The chain couples TRBV6-1 to TRBJ2-5; 7 nucleotides align to TRBD2. CDR3 coding DNA: TGTGCCAGCAGTGACAGGGAGGGGGAGACCCAGTACTTC. This sequence encodes CASSDREGETQYF.